The text below deals with one TCR beta chain. TCRdb's copy holds only in-frame clones and misses some; the assay was immunoSEQ multiplex PCR. The repertoire holds approximately 90,000 clones, with roughly 84% as singletons. The record originates from a study of OX40 agonist ivuxolimab in advanced cancers. V gave up 1 base and J gave up 0 bases; unmatched junction bases: 15. Germline V gene lookup returns CDR1 MNHNS and CDR2 SASEGT. There are 20 residues in the CDR3. Sequenced material: CD4+ or CD8+ T cells sorted from blood, taken in a trial of the OX40 agonist ivuxolimab. The rearrangement links TRBV6-1 to TRBJ1-5, with TRBD1 matching over 7 bases. This sequence was found in an adult with an advanced solid tumor such as melanoma, head and neck, liver or kidney cancer. The CDR3 DNA reads as TGTGCCAGCAGTGAAGGAACAAGGCTAACAGGGGAATATAGCAATCAGCCCCAGCATTTT. It is translated as CASSEGTRLTGEYSNQPQHF.